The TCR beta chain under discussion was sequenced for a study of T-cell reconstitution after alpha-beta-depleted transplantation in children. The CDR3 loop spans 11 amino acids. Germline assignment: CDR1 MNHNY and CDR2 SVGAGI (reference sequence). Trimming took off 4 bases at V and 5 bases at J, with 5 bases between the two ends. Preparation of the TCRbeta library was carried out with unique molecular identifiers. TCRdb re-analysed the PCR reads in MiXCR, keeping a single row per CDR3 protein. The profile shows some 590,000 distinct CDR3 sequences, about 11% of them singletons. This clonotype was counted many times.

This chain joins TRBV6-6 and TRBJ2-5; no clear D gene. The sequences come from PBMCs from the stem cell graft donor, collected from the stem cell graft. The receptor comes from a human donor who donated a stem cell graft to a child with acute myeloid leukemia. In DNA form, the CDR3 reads TGTGCCAGCAGTTCGGTGGAGACCCAGTACTTC. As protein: CASSSVETQYF.